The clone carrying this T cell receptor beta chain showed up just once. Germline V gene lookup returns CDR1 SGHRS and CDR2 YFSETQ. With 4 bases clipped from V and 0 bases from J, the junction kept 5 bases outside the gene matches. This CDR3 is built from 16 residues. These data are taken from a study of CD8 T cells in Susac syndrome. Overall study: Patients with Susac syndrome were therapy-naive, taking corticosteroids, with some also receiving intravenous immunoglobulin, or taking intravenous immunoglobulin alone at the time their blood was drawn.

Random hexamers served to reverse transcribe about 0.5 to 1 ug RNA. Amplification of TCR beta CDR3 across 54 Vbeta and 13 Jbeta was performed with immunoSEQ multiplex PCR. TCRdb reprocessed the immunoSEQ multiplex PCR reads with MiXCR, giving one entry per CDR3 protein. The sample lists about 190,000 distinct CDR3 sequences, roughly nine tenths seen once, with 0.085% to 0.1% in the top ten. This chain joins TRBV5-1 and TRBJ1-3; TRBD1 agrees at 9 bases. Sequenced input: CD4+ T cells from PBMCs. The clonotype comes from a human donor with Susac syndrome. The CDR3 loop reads CASSVGQGPSGNTIYF. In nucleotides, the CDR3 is TGCGCCAGCAGCGTGGGACAGGGCCCCTCTGGAAACACCATATATTTT.